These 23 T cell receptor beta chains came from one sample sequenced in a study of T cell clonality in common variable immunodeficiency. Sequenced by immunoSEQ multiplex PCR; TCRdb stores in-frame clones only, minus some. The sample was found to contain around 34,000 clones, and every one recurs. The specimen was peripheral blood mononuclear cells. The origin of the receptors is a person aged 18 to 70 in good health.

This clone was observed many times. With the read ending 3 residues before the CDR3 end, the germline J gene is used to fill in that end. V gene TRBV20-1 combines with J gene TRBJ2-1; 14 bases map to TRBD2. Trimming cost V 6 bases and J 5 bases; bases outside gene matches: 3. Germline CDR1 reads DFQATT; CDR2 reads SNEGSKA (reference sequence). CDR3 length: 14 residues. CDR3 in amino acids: CSASGLAGDNEQFF. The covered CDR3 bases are TGCAGTGCCTCGGGACTAGCGGGGGACAATGAG.

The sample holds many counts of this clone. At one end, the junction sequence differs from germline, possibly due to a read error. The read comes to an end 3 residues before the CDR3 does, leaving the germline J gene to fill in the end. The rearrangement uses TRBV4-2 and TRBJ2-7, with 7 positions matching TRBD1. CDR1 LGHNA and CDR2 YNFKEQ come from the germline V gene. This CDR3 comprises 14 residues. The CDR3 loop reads CASSQGTAYYEQYF. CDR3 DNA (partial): TGCGCCAGCAGCCAAGGGACAGCCTACTACGAG.

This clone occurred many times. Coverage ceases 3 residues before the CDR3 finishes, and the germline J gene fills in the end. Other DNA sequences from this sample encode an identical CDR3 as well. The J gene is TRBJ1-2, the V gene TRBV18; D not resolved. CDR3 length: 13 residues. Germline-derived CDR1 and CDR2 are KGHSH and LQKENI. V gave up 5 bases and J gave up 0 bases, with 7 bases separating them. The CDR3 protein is CASSEQANYGYTF. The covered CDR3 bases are TGTGCCAGCTCAGAGCAGGCTAACTATGGC.

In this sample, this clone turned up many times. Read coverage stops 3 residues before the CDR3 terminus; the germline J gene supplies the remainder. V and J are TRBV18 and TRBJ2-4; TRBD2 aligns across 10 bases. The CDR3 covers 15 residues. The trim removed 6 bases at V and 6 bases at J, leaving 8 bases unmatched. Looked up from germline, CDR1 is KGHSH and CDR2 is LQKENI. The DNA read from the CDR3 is TGTGCCAGCTCGCCTAGCGGGAGTGTCGGAAACATT. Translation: CASSPSGSVGNI. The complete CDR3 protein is CASSPSGSVGNIQYF.

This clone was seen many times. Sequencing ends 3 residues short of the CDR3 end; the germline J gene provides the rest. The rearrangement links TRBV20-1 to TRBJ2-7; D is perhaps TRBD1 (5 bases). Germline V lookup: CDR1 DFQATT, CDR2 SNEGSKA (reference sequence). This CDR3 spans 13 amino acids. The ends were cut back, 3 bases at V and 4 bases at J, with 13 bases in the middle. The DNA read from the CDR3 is TGCAGTGCTAGCAGAGACAGAGTATACGAG. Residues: CSASRDRVYE. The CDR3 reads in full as CSASRDRVYEQYF.

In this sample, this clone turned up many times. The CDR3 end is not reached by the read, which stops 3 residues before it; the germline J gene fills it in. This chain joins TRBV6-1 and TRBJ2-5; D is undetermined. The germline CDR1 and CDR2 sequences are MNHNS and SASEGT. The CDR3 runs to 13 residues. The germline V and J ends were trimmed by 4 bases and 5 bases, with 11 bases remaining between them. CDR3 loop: CASSVLPRETQYF. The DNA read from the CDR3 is TGTGCCAGCAGTGTTCTCCCGCGGGAGACC.

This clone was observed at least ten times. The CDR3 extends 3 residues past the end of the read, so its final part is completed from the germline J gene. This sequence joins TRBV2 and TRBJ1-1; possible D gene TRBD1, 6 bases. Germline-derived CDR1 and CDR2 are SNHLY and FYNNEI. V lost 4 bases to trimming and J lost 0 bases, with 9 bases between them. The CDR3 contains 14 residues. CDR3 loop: CASSVDRMNTEAFF. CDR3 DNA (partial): TGTGCCAGCAGTGTCGACAGGATGAACACTGAA.

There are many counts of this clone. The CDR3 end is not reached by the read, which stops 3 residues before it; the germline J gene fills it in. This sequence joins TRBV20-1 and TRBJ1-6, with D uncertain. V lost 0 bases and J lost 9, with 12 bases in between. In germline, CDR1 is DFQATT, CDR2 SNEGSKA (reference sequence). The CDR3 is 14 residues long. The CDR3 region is CSAREGGSGSPLHF. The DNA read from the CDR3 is TGCAGTGCTAGAGAAGGCGGCAGTGGTTCACCC.

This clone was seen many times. The sequenced part of the CDR3 DNA is TGCGCCAGCAGCTCCGGGGGGCGGGGGGAAGAGACC. Amino acids: CASSSGGRGEET. In full, the CDR3 is CASSSGGRGEETQYF. The chain carries TRBV5-1 and TRBJ2-5; TRBD2 matches 8 bases. The read falls 3 residues short of the CDR3 end, and the missing part is taken from the germline J gene. With V trimmed by 3 bases and J by 3 bases, 7 bases remained unmatched. From germline, CDR1 is SGHRS and CDR2 YFSETQ. The CDR3 is 15 amino acids.

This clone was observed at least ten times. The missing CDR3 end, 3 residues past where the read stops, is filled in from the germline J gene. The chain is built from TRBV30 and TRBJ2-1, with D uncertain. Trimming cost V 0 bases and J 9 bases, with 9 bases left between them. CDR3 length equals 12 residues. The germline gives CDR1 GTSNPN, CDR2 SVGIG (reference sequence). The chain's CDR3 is CAWSVRQVEQFF. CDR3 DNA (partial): TGTGCCTGGAGTGTACGTCAGGTTGAG.

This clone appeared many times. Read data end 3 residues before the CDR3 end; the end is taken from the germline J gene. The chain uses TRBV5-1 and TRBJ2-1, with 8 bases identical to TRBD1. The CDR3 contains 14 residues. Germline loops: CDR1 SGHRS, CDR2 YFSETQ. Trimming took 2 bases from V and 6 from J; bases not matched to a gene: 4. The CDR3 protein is CASSFGQGGNEQFF. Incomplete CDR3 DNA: TGCGCCAGCAGCTTCGGACAGGGCGGCAATGAG. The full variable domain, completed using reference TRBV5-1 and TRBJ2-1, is KAGVTQTPRYLIKTRGQQVTLSCSPISGHRSVSWYQQTPGQGLQFLFEYFSETQRNKGNFPGRFSGRQFSNSRSEMNVSTLELGDSALYLCASSFGQGGNEQFFGPGTRLTVL.

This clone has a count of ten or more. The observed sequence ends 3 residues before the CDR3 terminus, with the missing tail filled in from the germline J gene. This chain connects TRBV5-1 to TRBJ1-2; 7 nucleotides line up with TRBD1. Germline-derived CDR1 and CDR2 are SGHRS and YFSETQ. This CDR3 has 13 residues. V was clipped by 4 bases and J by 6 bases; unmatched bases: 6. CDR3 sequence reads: CASSPKTGDGYTF. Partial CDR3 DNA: TGCGCCAGCAGCCCCAAAACAGGGGATGGC.

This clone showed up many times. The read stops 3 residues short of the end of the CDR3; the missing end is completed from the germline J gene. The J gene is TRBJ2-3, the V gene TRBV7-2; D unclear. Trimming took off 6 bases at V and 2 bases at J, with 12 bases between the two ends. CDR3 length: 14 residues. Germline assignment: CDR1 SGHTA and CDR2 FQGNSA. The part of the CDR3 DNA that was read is TGTGCCAGCAGTTATACTCGAGACACAGATACG. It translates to CASSYTRDTDT. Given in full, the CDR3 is CASSYTRDTDTQYF.

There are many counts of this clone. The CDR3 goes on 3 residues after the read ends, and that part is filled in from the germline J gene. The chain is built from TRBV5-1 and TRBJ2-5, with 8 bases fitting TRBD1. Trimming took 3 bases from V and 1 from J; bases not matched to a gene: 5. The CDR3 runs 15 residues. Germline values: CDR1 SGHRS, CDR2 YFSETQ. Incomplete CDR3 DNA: TGCGCCAGCAGCTCTCGGACAGGGAGCCAAGAGACC. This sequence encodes CASSSRTGSQET. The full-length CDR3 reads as CASSSRTGSQETQYF.

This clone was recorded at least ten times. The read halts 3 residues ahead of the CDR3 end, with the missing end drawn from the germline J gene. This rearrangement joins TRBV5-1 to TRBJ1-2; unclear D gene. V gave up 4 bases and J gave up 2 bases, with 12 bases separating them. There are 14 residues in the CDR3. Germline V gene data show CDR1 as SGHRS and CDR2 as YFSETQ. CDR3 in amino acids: CASSPMEGNYGYTF. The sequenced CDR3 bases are TGCGCCAGCAGCCCCATGGAAGGGAACTATGGC. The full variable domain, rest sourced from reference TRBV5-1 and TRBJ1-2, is KAGVTQTPRYLIKTRGQQVTLSCSPISGHRSVSWYQQTPGQGLQFLFEYFSETQRNKGNFPGRFSGRQFSNSRSEMNVSTLELGDSALYLCASSPMEGNYGYTFGSGTRLTVV.

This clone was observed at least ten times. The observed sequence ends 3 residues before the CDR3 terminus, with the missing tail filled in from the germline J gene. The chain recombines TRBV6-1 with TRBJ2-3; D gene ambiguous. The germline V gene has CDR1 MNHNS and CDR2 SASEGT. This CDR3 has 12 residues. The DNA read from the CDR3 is TGTGCCAGCAGTGAAGCAAAAAGCCCG. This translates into CASSEAKSP. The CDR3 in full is CASSEAKSPQYF.

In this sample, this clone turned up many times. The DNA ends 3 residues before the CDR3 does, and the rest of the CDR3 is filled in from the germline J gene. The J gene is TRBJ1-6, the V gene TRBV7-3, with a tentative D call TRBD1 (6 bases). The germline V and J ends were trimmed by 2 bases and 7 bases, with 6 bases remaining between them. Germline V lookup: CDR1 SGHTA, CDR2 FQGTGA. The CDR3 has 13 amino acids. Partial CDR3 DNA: TGTGCCAGCAGCTTAGACAGGAATTCACCC. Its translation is CASSLDRNSP. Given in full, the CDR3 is CASSLDRNSPLHF. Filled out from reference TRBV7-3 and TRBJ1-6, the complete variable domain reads GAGVSQTPSNKVTEKGKYVELRCDPISGHTALYWYRQSLGQGPEFLIYFQGTGAADDSGLPNDRFFAVRPEGSVSTLKIQRTERGDSAVYLCASSLDRNSPLHFGNGTRLTVT.

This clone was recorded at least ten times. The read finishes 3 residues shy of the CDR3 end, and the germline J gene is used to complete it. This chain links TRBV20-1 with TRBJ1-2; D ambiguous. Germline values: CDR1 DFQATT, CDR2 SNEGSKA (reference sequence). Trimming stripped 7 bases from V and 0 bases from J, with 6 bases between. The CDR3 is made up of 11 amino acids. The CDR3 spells CSGGTNYGYTF. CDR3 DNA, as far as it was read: TGCAGTGGAGGTACTAACTATGGC.

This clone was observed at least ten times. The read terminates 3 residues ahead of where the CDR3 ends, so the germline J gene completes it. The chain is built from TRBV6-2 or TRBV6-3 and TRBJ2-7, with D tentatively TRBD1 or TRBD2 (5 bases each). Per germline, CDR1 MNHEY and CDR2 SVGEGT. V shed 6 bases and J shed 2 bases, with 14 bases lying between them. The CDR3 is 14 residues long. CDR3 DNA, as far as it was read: TGTGCCAGCAGCGCAAAAGAGGGGACCTACGAG. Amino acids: CASSAKEGTYE. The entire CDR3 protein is CASSAKEGTYEQYF.

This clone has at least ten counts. The CDR3 sequence is CASSQDRLAGRTGELFF. CDR3 DNA (partial): TGTGCCAGCAGCCAAGATCGGCTAGCGGGACGGACCGGGGAG. The chain couples TRBV14 to TRBJ2-2, with TRBD2 matching over 9 bases. The read halts 3 residues ahead of the CDR3 end, with the missing end drawn from the germline J gene. Germline values: CDR1 SGHDN, CDR2 FVKESK. The CDR3 covers 17 residues. V was clipped by 0 bases and J by 5 bases; unmatched bases: 7.

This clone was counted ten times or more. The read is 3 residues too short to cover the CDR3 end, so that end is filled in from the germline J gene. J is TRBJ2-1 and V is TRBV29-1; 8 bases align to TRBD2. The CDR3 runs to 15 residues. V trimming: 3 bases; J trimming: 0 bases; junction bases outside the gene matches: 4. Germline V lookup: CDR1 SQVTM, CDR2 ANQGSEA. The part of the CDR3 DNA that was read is TGCAGCGTTGACCCCCTAGCGGGCTCCTACAATGAG. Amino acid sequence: CSVDPLAGSYNE. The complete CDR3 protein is CSVDPLAGSYNEQFF.

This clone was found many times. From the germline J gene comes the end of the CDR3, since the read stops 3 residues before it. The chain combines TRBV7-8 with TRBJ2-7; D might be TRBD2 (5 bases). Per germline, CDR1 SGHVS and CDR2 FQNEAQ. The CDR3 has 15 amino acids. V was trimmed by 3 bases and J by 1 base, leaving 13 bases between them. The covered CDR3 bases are TGTGCCAGCAGCTTCGGGGAGAGCAGTTCCTACGAG. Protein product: CASSFGESSSYE. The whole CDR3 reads CASSFGESSSYEQYF.

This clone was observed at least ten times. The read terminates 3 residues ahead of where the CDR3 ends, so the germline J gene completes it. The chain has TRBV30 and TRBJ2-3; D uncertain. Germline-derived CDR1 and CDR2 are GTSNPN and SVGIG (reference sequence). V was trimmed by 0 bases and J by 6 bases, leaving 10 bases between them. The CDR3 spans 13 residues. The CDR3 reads CAWSVKASDTQYF. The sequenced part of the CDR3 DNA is TGTGCCTGGAGTGTTAAAGCGTCGGATACG. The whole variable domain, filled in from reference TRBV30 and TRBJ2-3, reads SQTIHQWPATLVQPVGSPLSLECTVEGTSNPNLYWYRQAAGRGLQLLFYSVGIGQISSEVPQNLSASRPQDRQFILSSKKLLLSDSGFYLCAWSVKASDTQYFGPGTRLTVL.